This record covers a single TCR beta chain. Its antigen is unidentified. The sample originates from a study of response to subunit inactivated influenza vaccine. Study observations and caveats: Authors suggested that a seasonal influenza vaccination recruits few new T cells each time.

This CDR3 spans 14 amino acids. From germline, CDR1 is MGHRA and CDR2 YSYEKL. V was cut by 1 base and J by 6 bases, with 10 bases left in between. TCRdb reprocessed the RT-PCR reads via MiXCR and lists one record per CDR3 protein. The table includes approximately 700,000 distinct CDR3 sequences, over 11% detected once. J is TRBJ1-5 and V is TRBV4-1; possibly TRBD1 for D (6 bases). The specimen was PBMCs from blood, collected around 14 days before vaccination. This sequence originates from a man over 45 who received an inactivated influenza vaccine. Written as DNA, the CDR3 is TGCGCCAGCAGCCAAGCACAGGGAACTCAGCCCCAGCATTTT. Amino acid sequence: CASSQAQGTQPQHF.